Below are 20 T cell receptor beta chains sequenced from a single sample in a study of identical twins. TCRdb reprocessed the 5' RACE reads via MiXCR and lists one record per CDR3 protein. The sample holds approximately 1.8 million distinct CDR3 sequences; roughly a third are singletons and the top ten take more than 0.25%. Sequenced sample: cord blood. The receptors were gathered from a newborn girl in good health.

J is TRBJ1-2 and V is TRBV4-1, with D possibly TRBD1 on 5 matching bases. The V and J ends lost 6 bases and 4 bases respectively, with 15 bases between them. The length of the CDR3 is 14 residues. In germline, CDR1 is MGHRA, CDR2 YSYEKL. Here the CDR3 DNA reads TGCGCCAGCAGTCGCCCTGACAGTTTCTATGGCTACACCTTC. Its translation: CASSRPDSFYGYTF.

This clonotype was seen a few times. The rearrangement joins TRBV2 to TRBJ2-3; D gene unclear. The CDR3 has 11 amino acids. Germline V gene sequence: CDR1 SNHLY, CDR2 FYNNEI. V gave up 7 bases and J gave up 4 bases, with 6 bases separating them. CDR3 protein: CASNEADTQYF. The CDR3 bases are TGTGCCAGCAATGAGGCAGATACGCAGTATTTT.

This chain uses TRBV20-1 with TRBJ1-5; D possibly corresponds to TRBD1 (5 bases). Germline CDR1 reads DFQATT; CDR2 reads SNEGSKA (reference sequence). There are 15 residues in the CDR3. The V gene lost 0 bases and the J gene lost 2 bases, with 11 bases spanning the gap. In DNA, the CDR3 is TGCAGTGCTAGAGATTGGGCGGGGGGCAATCAGCCCCAGCATTTT. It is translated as CSARDWAGGNQPQHF.

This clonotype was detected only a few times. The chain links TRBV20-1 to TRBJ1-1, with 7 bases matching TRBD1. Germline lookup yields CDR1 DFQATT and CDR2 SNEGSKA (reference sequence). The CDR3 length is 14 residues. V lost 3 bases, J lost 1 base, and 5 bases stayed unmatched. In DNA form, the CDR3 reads TGCAGTGCTAGGAGGGGACAGTCGAACACTGAAGCTTTCTTT. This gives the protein CSARRGQSNTEAFF.

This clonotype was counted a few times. CDR3 residues: CATSRDIFQGGEKLFF. Here the CDR3 DNA reads TGTGCCACCAGCAGAGATATTTTCCAGGGGGGGGAAAAACTGTTTTTT. The chain couples TRBV15 to TRBJ1-4; 7 bases map to TRBD1. In germline, CDR1 is LNHNV, CDR2 YYDKDF (reference sequence). This CDR3 comprises 16 residues. J was trimmed by 8 bases and V by 0 bases; bases with no gene match: 9.

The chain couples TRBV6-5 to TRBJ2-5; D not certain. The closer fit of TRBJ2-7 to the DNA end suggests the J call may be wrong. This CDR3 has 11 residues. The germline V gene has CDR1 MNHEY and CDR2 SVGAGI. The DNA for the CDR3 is TGTGCCAGCAGGTGGGGTAGCGAGCAGTACTTC. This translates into CASRWGSEQYF.

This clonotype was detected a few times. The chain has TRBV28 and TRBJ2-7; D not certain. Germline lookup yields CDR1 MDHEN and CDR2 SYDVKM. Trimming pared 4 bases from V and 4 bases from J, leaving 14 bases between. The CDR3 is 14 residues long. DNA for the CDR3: TGTGCCAGCAGTTCGACCCTGCCCGGTTACGAGCAGTACTTC. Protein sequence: CASSSTLPGYEQYF. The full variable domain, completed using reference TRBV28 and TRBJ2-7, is DVKVTQSSRYLVKRTGEKVFLECVQDMDHENMFWYRQDPGLGLRLIYFSYDVKMKEKGDIPEGYSVSREKKERFSLILESASTNQTSMYLCASSSTLPGYEQYFGPGTRLTVT.

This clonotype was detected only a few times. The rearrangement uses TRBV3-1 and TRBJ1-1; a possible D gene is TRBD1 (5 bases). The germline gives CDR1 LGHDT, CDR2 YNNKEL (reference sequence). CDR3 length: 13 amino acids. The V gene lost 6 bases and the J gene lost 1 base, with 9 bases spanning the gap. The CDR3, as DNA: TGTGCCAGCAGAGTAAGGGGGAACACTGAAGCTTTCTTT. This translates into CASRVRGNTEAFF. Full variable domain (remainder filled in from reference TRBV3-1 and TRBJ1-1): DTAVSQTPKYLVTQMGNDKSIKCEQNLGHDTMYWYKQDSKKFLKIMFSYNNKELIINETVPNRFSPKSPDKAHLNLHINSLELGDSAVYFCASRVRGNTEAFFGQGTRLTVV.

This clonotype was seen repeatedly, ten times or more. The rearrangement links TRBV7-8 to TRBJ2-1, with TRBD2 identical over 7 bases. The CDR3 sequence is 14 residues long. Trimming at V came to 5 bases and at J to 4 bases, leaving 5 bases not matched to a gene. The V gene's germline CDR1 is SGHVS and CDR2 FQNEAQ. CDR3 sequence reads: CASSPLAGYNEQFF. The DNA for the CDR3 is TGTGCCAGCAGCCCTTTAGCGGGTTACAATGAGCAGTTCTTC. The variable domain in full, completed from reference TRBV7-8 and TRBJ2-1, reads GAGVSQSPRYKVAKRGQDVALRCDPISGHVSLFWYQQALGQGPEFLTYFQNEAQLDKSGLPSDRFFAERPEGSVSTLKIQRTQQEDSAVYLCASSPLAGYNEQFFGPGTRLTVL.

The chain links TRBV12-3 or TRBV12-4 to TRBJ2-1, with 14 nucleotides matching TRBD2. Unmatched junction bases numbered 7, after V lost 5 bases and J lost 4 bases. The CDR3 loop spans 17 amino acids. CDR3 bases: TGTGCCAGCAGTGGGACTAGCGGGAGAAAAGGATACAATGAGCAGTTCTTC. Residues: CASSGTSGRKGYNEQFF.

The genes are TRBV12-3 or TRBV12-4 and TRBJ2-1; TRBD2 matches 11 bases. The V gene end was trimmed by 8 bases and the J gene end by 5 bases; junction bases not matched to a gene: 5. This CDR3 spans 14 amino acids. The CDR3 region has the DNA TGTGCCAGCCGGAGACTAGCGGGAAACAATGAGCAGTTCTTC. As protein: CASRRLAGNNEQFF.

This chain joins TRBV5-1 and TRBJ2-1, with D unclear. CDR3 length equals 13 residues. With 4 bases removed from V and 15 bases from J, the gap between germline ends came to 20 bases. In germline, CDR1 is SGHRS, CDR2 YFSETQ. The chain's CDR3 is CASSASRTLLGFF. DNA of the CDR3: TGCGCCAGCAGCGCCTCCCGGACCTTGCTGGGGTTCTTC.

The chain's CDR3 is CASSLVAQAKNIQYF. CDR3 nucleotides: TGTGCCAGCAGTTTAGTAGCGCAAGCCAAAAACATTCAGTACTTC. V gene TRBV27 combines with J gene TRBJ2-4; the D gene is possibly TRBD2 (5 bases). The CDR3 has 15 residues. Trimming removed 2 bases from V and 0 bases from J, with 8 bases in between. Germline CDR1 MNHEY, CDR2 SMNVEV (reference sequence).

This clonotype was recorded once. The CDR3 bases are TGTGCCAGCAGCCCGACAGGGTCGGAAGAGACCCAGTACTTC. This sequence encodes CASSPTGSEETQYF. This chain joins TRBV6-5 and TRBJ2-5; 7 nucleotides align to TRBD1. J lost 3 bases, V lost 6 bases, and 7 bases had no gene match. The CDR3 totals 14 residues. Germline values: CDR1 MNHEY, CDR2 SVGAGI.

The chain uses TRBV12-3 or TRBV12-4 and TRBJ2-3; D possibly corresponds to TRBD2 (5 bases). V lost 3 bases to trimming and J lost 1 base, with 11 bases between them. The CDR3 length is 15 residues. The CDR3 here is CASSLWELGTDTQYF. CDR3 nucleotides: TGTGCCAGCAGTTTGTGGGAGTTAGGCACAGATACGCAGTATTTT.

CDR3 coding DNA: TGTGCCAGCAGGCTAGGGGGCCCGGCGCCCAAAAATGAGCAGTTCTTC. It is translated as CASRLGGPAPKNEQFF. This chain uses TRBV28 with TRBJ2-1, with 7 positions matching TRBD1. Germline V gene data show CDR1 as MDHEN and CDR2 as SYDVKM. The CDR3 contains 16 residues. Unmatched junction bases numbered 15, after V lost 6 bases and J lost 7 bases.

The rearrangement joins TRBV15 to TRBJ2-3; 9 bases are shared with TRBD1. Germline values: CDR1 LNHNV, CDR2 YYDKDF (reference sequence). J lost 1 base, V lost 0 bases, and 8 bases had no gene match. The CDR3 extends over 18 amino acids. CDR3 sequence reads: CATSRDIQGQGRTDTQYF. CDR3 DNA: TGTGCCACCAGCAGAGATATTCAGGGACAGGGTCGCACAGATACGCAGTATTTT.

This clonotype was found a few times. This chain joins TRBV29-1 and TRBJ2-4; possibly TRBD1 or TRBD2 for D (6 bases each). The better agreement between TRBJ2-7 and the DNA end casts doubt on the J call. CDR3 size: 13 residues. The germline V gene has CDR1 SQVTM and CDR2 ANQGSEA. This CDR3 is CSVEGIGGGEQYF. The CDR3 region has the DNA TGCAGCGTTGAAGGTATTGGAGGGGGCGAGCAGTACTTC.

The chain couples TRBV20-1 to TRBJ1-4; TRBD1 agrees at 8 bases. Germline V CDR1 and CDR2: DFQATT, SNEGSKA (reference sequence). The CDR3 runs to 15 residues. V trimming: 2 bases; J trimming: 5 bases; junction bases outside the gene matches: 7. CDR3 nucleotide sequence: TGCAGTGCTAGACCCGGGAACAGGGGGAATGAAAAACTGTTTTTT. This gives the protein CSARPGNRGNEKLFF.

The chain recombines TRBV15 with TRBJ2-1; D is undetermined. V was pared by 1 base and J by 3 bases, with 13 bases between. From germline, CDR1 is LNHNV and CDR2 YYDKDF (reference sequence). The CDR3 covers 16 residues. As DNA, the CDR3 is TGTGCCACCAGCAGAGGTGATAGTCCTTACTACAATGAGCAGTTCTTC. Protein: CATSRGDSPYYNEQFF.